The present T cell receptor beta chain was sequenced within a study of cytomegalovirus exposure and HLA in healthy donors. About the study: Researchers found that roughly 81% of over 350 genotyped donors fell within the Caucasian-associated ancestry cluster.

Germline assignment: CDR1 MNHEY and CDR2 SVGAGI. With 4 bases clipped from V and 5 bases from J, the junction kept 7 bases outside the gene matches. This CDR3 comprises 15 residues. Each donor's status was that of a healthy bone marrow donor. 13 Jbeta primers and 60 Vbeta primers were used for the PCR. Methods used by the authors: A follow-up analysis tallied 86 million or so unique TCR beta chains, 9 million to 11 million shared. TCRdb's table, derived via immunoSEQ multiplex PCR, lists solely in-frame clones and lacks some. The DNA gave D and trimming, while V, J and clone size come from that table. Here the sample spans about 180,000 clones, around 80% being singletons.

This clonotype was obtained from a woman aged 25 to 39 in good health and CMV-seronegative. Specimen: PBMCs. The chain employs TRBV6-5 and TRBJ2-3; TRBD1 matches 9 bases. CDR3 nucleotide sequence: TGTGCCAGCAGTTCTCCGGGACAGGGTTTAGATACGCAGTATTTT. Encoded protein: CASSSPGQGLDTQYF.